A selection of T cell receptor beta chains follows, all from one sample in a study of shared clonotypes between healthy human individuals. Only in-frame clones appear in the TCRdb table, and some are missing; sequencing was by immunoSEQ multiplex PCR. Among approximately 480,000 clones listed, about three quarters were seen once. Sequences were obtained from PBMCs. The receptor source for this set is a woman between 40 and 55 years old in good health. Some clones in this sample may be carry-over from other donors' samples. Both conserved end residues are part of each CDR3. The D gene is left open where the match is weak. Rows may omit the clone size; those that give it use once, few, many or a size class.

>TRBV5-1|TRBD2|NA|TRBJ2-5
TGCGCCAGCAGCTTGGGGGCTAGCGGGCACCAAGAGACCCAGTACTTC
CASSLGASGHQETQYF
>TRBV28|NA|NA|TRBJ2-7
TGTGCCAGCAGTTTATTTGAGGCACGAGAGCAGTACTTC
CASSLFEAREQYF
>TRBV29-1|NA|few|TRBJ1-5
TGCAGCGTTTCCGTTAGCAATCAGCCCCAGCATTTT
CSVSVSNQPQHF
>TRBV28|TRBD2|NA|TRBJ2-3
TGTGCCAGCAGTTCCCACCGATTACTAGCGGGCACAGATACGCAGTATTTT
CASSSHRLLAGTDTQYF
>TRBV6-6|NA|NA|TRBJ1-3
TGTGCCATACAGGGAACTCTCTCTGGAAACACCATATATTTT
CAIQGTLSGNTIYF
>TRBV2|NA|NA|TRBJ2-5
TGTGCCAGCAGTGAGCTAGCGGAGACCCAGTACTTC
CASSELAETQYF
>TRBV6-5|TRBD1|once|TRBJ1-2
TGTGCCAGCAGAGTTAGACAGGGCTCCTATGGCTACACCTTC
CASRVRQGSYGYTF
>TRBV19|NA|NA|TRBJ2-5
TGTGCCAGTAGTATCAGGCTAGATGAGACCCAGTACTTC
CASSIRLDETQYF
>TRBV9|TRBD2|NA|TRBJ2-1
TGTGCCAGCAGCGGAGGACTAGCGGGAGACGAGCAGTTCTTC
CASSGGLAGDEQFF
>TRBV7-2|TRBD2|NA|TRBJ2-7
TGTGCCAGCAGCTTAGCGCATCTAGCGGGAGTGAGCTACGAGCAGTACTTC
CASSLAHLAGVSYEQYF
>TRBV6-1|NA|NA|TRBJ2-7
TGTGCCAGCAGTGCCAGCAGGAGGAGCAGCACTTGGGAACCCTACGAGCAGTACTTC
CASSASRRSSTWEPYEQYF
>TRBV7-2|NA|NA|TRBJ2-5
TGTGCCAGCAGCCCACGGCCAGGCGGGCCCCCAGAGACCCAGTACTTC
CASSPRPGGPPETQYF
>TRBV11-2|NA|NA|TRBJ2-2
TGTGCCAGCAGCCCCTCTTCCTCGACAGCGAACACCGGGGAGCTGTTTTTT
CASSPSSSTANTGELFF
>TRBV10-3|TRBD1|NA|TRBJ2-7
TGTGCCACCCGACAGGGGGCTCGGGAGCAGTACTTC
CATRQGAREQYF
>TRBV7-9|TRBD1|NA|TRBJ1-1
TGTGCCAGCAGCTTAGACGGGACAGGGGACCGTGAAGCTTTCTTT
CASSLDGTGDREAFF
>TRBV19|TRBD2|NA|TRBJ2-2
TGTGCCAGTAGTAGACTAGCGGGGTTTGAAATCTGGAACACCGGGGAGCTGTTTTTT
CASSRLAGFEIWNTGELFF
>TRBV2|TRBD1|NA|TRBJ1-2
TGTGCCACGACAGGGACAGTAGCGGCCTATGGCTACACCTTC
CATTGTVAAYGYTF
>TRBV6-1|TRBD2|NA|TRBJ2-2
TGTGCCAGCTCGGGGGAGGGTTATGGCCGGGAGCTGTTTTTT
CASSGEGYGRELFF
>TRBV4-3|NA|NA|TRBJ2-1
TGCGCCAGCAGCCAGACGGTTCTGGGCAATGAGCAGTTCTTC
CASSQTVLGNEQFF
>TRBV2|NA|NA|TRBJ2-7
TGTGCCAGCCGTGGGGGTTTTTATCCGATTGGGCAGTACTTC
CASRGGFYPIGQYF
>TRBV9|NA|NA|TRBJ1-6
TGTGCCAGCAGCGTTGGGGCAGCGGGTTCACCCCTCCACTTT
CASSVGAAGSPLHF
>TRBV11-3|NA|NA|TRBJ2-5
TGTGCCAGCAGCTTGGGCCCCTCTGAAGAGACCCAGTACTTC
CASSLGPSEETQYF
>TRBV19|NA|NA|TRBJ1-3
TGTGCCAGTAAGACGGGACCGACGAGCTCTGGAAACACCATATATTTT
CASKTGPTSSGNTIYF
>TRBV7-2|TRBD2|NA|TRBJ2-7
TGTGCCAGCAGCTTCGGTCCTAGCGGGTTCTCCTACGAGCAGTACTTC
CASSFGPSGFSYEQYF
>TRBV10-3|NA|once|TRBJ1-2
TGTGCCATCACAGGGACGGAGGGCTATAACTATGGCTACACCTTC
CAITGTEGYNYGYTF
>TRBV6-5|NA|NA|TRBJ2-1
TGTGCCAGCAGTTCACGGGAATTCAATGAGCAGTTCTTC
CASSSREFNEQFF
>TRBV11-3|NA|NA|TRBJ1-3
TGTGCCAGCAGCCCAATCGAGGACACCCAGGTCCTAAACGGAAACACCATATATTTT
CASSPIEDTQVLNGNTIYF
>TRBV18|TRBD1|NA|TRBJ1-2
TGTGCCAGCTCACCGGGACAGGGGGCCTTTAACTATGGCTACACCTTC
CASSPGQGAFNYGYTF
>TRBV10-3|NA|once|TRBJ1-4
TGTGCCATCAGAGGGGGGAGGTCTAATGAAAAACTGTTTTTT
CAIRGGRSNEKLFF
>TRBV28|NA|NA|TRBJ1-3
TGTGCCAGCAGTTTTGTGTCTGGAAACACCATATATTTT
CASSFVSGNTIYF
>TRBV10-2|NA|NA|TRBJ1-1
TGCGCCAGCAGTGATCCAGGGTCTGAAGCTTTCTTT
CASSDPGSEAFF
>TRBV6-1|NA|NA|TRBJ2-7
TGTGCCAGCAGAATAGACAGACAAGAGCAGTACTTC
CASRIDRQEQYF
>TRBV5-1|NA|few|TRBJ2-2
TGCGCCAGCAGCTTGTGGGGAAGCGGGGAGCTGTTTTTT
CASSLWGSGELFF
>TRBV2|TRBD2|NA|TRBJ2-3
TGTGCCAGCAGGGAAGCTAGCGGGAGGGCGACAGATACGCAGTATTTT
CASREASGRATDTQYF
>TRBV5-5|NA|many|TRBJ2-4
TGTGCCAGCAACTCCCTTGACGGGGGCTATAACATTCAGTACTTC
CASNSLDGGYNIQYF
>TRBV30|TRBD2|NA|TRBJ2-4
TGTGCCTGGAGCGTAGCGGGAGTCGCCAAAAACATTCAGTACTTC
CAWSVAGVAKNIQYF
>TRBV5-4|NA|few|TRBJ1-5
TGTGCCAGCAGCCTCGACAGAACCCTGGGGCAGCCCCAGCATTTT
CASSLDRTLGQPQHF
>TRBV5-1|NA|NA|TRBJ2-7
TGCGCCAGCAGCCCAAGGGAGTCCTACGAGCAGTACTTC
CASSPRESYEQYF
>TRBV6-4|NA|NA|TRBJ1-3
TGTGCCAGCAGTGTTGGAAACACCATATATTTT
CASSVGNTIYF
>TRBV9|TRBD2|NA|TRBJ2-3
TGTGCCAGCAGCGTATCGGGGACTAGCGGGAGGGATACGCAGTATTTT
CASSVSGTSGRDTQYF
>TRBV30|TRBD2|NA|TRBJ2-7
TGTGCCTGCAGAATAGCGGGAGTCGGTCGGGCCTACGAGCAGTACTTC
CACRIAGVGRAYEQYF